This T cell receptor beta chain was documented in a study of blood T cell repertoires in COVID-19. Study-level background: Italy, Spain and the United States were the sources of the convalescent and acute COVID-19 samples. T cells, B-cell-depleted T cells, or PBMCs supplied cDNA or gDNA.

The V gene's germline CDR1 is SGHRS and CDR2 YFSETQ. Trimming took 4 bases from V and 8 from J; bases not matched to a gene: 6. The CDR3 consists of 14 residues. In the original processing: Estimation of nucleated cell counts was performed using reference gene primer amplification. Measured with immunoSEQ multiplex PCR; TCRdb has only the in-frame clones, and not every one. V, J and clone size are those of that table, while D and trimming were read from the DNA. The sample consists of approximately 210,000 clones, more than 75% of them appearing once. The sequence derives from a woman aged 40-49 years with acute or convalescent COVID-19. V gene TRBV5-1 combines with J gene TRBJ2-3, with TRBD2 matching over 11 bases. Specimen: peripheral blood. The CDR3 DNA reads TGCGCCAGCAGCCCGGGGACTAGCGGCAGTACGCAGTATTTT. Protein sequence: CASSPGTSGSTQYF.